This T cell receptor (beta chain) came from a study of T cell clonality in common variable immunodeficiency. Germline lookup yields CDR1 SEHNR and CDR2 FQNEAQ (reference sequence). The V end was cut by 1 base, the J end by 11 bases, with 15 bases between. This CDR3 has 15 residues. Data came from immunoSEQ multiplex PCR; TCRdb stores just in-frame clones and leaves some out. The sample presents around 30,000 clones, none singletons. In regard to this clone: Its antigen is not identified. The CDR3 end is not reached by the read, which stops 3 residues before it; the germline J gene fills it in.

General observations from the study: CVID subjects shared fewer TCRbeta clones than healthy controls did. Reportedly, TCR beta sequences from common variable immunodeficiency showed fewer deletions and N-nucleotide insertions.

The CVID group had under 16 females and about 30 males, mean age 40. The sequenced sample was peripheral blood mononuclear cells. The V call is TRBV7-9, the J call TRBJ1-6; no definite D call. The receptor comes from a human donor with common variable immunodeficiency. The CDR3 reads CASSLVAGSPAPLHF. The CDR3 DNA, read in part, is TGTGCCAGCAGCTTAGTTGCAGGTAGTCCTGCACCC.